This TCR beta chain originates from a study of shared clonotypes between healthy human individuals. V lost 2 bases to trimming and J lost 0 bases, with 9 bases between them. The CDR3 is 15 residues long. Germline V gene lookup returns CDR1 SGHDT and CDR2 YYEEEE. Overall study findings and caveats: Sharing across four donors was highest in naive CD4 (approximately 5%) and lowest in memory CD8 (0.4%). Naive subsets typically showed greater estimated richness than memory subsets.

Memory CD4+ cells were the fraction left after CD45RA+ naive selection. About this clone itself: Its matching antigen is unknown.

Libraries were prepared by immunoSEQ multiplex PCR; TCRdb keeps only in-frame clonotypes and omits some of them. The profile shows roughly 2 million clones, almost 96% of them singletons. What was sequenced was naive CD4+ T cells sorted from blood. The subset: CD45RA+ positively selected. The source of this sequence is a man younger than 35 in good health. The V gene is TRBV5-6, the J gene TRBJ2-1, with D possibly TRBD2 on 6 matching bases. Written as DNA, the CDR3 is TGTGCCAGCAGCTTCCGGGGGTACTCCTACAATGAGCAGTTCTTC. It specifies CASSFRGYSYNEQFF.